Presented here are 19 T cell receptor beta chains from one specimen sequenced in a study of cytotoxic CD8 clonotypes in ibrutinib-treated CLL. Profiled with immunoSEQ multiplex PCR; TCRdb holds only in-frame clones, not every one. Of 150,000 to 200,000 clones listed, 70% to 90% are singletons. The specimen comprised PBMCs, sampled at disease progression, from a patient treated with ibrutinib. The source is a human donor with chronic lymphocytic leukemia.

The chain's CDR3 is CASSPPRDPTRNTIYF. DNA for the CDR3: TGTGCCAGCAGCCCCCCGCGGGACCCGACCCGAAACACCATATATTTT. J is TRBJ1-3 and V is TRBV16; D might be TRBD1 (5 bases). V lost 4 bases and J lost 5, with 18 bases in between. This CDR3 spans 16 amino acids. Germline V gene lookup returns CDR1 KGHSY and CDR2 FQNENV.

This chain links TRBV15 with TRBJ2-6; the D gene is possibly TRBD1 (6 bases). V lost 4 bases to trimming and J lost 4 bases, with 14 bases between them. Germline V CDR1 and CDR2: LNHNV, YYDKDF (reference sequence). This CDR3 has 16 residues. Written as DNA, the CDR3 is TGTGCCACCAGCACCTACAGGGTGGCGGGGGCCAACGTCCTGACTTTC. Translation: CATSTYRVAGANVLTF.

The CDR3 DNA reads as TGTGCCACCAGCAGAGGCCGGGGGCGGTTTAGGGTTTGGGGGGAATTAGATCAGCCCCAGCATTTT. Residues: CATSRGRGRFRVWGELDQPQHF. The chain carries TRBV15 and TRBJ1-5; TRBD1 is a possible D gene (6 bases). Germline-derived CDR1 and CDR2 are LNHNV and YYDKDF (reference sequence). This CDR3 region has 22 residues. The germline V and J ends were trimmed by 1 base and 5 bases, with 33 bases remaining between them. The full variable domain, completed using reference TRBV15 and TRBJ1-5, is DAMVIQNPRYQVTQFGKPVTLSCSQTLNHNVMYWYQQKSSQAPKLLFHYYDKDFNNEADTPDNFQSRRPNTSFCFLDIRSPGLGDTAMYLCATSRGRGRFRVWGELDQPQHFGDGTRLSIL.

The chain couples TRBV25-1 to TRBJ2-1; 8 bases line up with TRBD2. This CDR3 contains 14 residues. Losses at the gene ends were 8 bases for V and 1 base for J; bases not matched to a gene: 4. Germline V CDR1 and CDR2: MGHDK, SYGVNS. CDR3 residues: CASQVAGSYNEQFF. CDR3 sequence (DNA): TGTGCCAGCCAAGTAGCGGGGTCCTACAATGAGCAGTTCTTC.

V and J are TRBV4-2 and TRBJ2-7, with unresolved D. V was trimmed by 0 bases and J by 1 base, leaving 10 bases between them. This CDR3 contains 15 residues. The germline CDR1 and CDR2 sequences are LGHNA and YNFKEQ. CDR3: CASSQEGDTSYEQYF. CDR3 nucleotides: TGTGCCAGCAGCCAAGAAGGCGACACTTCCTACGAGCAGTACTTC.

CDR3 sequence reads: CASTRQGDSNEKLFF. CDR3 nucleotides: TGCGCCAGCACTCGACAGGGGGACTCTAATGAAAAACTGTTTTTT. The chain links TRBV5-1 to TRBJ1-4; 9 bases fit TRBD1. The length of the CDR3 is 15 residues. The V and J ends lost 6 bases and 3 bases, in that order; junction bases with no gene match: 6. Germline CDR1 and CDR2: SGHRS and YFSETQ.

V gene TRBV6-1 combines with J gene TRBJ2-3, with 11 bases aligning to TRBD2. The germline V gene has CDR1 MNHNS and CDR2 SASEGT. V lost 6 bases and J lost 7; bases outside the gene matches: 6. The CDR3 length is 14 residues. CDR3 DNA: TGTGCCAGCAGCCCCTCTAGCGGGAGGCATACGCAGTATTTT. This encodes CASSPSSGRHTQYF.

The J gene is TRBJ2-7, the V gene TRBV5-4, with TRBD2 identical over 7 bases. V dropped 4 bases and J dropped 1; count of bases not matched to a gene: 8. The CDR3 contains 15 residues. Germline CDR1 is SGHNT and CDR2 is YYREEE (reference sequence). Written as DNA, the CDR3 is TGTGCCAGCAGCGGATCCGGGACTAAGTCCTACGAGCAGTACTTC. Amino acid sequence: CASSGSGTKSYEQYF.

The J gene is TRBJ2-7, the V gene TRBV27; D unclear. V gave up 3 bases and J gave up 2 bases, with 8 bases separating them. This CDR3 comprises 13 residues. From germline, CDR1 is MNHEY and CDR2 SMNVEV (reference sequence). CDR3 residues: CASSFTPPYEQYF. The CDR3 DNA reads as TGTGCCAGCAGTTTCACTCCCCCCTACGAGCAGTACTTC.

The chain links TRBV5-1 to TRBJ2-5; possibly TRBD1 for D (5 bases). Germline CDR1 reads SGHRS; CDR2 reads YFSETQ. V gave up 2 bases and J gave up 4 bases, with 12 bases separating them. This CDR3 has 14 residues. CDR3 amino acids: CASSLALGAETQYF. CDR3 bases: TGCGCCAGCAGCTTAGCCCTAGGGGCAGAGACCCAGTACTTC.

The gene calls are TRBV5-4 and TRBJ2-3, with TRBD2 matching over 7 bases. The junction had 4 bases not matched to a gene; V was cut back by 1 base and J by 2 bases. Germline lookup yields CDR1 SGHNT and CDR2 YYREEE (reference sequence). CDR3 length: 15 residues. DNA for the CDR3: TGTGCCAGCAGCTTGTCTAGCGGACTCACAGATACGCAGTATTTT. Protein product: CASSLSSGLTDTQYF.

DNA for the CDR3: TGTGCCAGCAGCTCTCCGACAATCTCCTATGGCTACACCTTC. Amino acid sequence: CASSSPTISYGYTF. The rearrangement links TRBV7-9 to TRBJ1-2; D ambiguous. The CDR3 totals 14 residues. From germline, CDR1 is SEHNR and CDR2 FQNEAQ (reference sequence). V was cut by 4 bases and J by 4 bases, with 13 bases left in between.

The chain is built from TRBV4-1 and TRBJ2-1; D gene uncertain. Germline CDR1 MGHRA, CDR2 YSYEKL. This CDR3 is built from 14 residues. V shed 1 base and J shed 8 bases, with 12 bases lying between them. DNA of the CDR3: TGCGCCAGCAGCCAAGTTCCACAGCCGGATGAGCAGTTCTTC. Translation: CASSQVPQPDEQFF.

This chain joins TRBV6-5 and TRBJ2-5; possible D gene TRBD2, 6 bases. The germline CDR1 and CDR2 sequences are MNHEY and SVGAGI. Trimming took 8 bases from V and 2 from J, leaving 12 bases between them. The CDR3 extends over 13 amino acids. CDR3 in DNA: TGTGCCAGCGGGGAGGAGCGTCAAGAGACCCAGTACTTC. This gives the protein CASGEERQETQYF.

This clone was observed once. The rearrangement uses TRBV18 and TRBJ2-1; TRBD2 aligns across 7 bases. This CDR3 is 14 amino acids long. Germline V gives CDR1 KGHSH, CDR2 LQKENI. The trim removed 4 bases at V and 5 bases at J, leaving 5 bases unmatched. CDR3: CASSLSSGNNEQFF. CDR3 DNA: TGTGCCAGCTCACTCTCTAGCGGTAACAATGAGCAGTTCTTC.

The chain's CDR3 is CASSLYTGTHSGNTIYF. Written as DNA, the CDR3 is TGTGCCAGCAGCTTATATACAGGCACACACTCTGGAAACACCATATATTTT. The chain recombines TRBV5-6 with TRBJ1-3; a possible D gene is TRBD1 (5 bases). Trimming took off 2 bases at V and 0 bases at J, with 15 bases between the two ends. The CDR3 sequence is 17 residues long. Per the germline V gene, CDR1 is SGHDT and CDR2 is YYEEEE.

This chain uses TRBV18 with TRBJ2-7; D is unclear. V was trimmed by 1 base and J by 1 base, leaving 14 bases between them. The CDR3 is 16 amino acids. From germline, CDR1 is KGHSH and CDR2 LQKENI. CDR3 in amino acids: CASSPRGSDASYEQYF. CDR3 sequence (DNA): TGTGCCAGCTCACCACGGGGTTCTGACGCTTCCTACGAGCAGTACTTC.

This clone was seen only once. The V gene is TRBV5-5, the J gene TRBJ1-5; maybe TRBD1 (5 bases). The CDR3 has 15 amino acids. Germline CDR1 is SGHKS and CDR2 is YYEKEE (reference sequence). V lost 4 bases and J 4 bases, leaving 15 bases between the germline ends. CDR3: CASSAQGNPNQPQHF. CDR3 nucleotide sequence: TGTGCCAGCAGCGCCCAGGGTAATCCTAATCAGCCCCAGCATTTT.

The chain links TRBV4-3 to TRBJ1-3; D gene ambiguous. The CDR3 totals 15 residues. CDR1 LGHNA and CDR2 YSLEER come from the germline V gene. Trimming removed 6 bases from V and 0 bases from J, with 12 bases in between. As DNA, the CDR3 is TGCGCCAGCAGTTCCGGGGTAGGCTCTGGAAACACCATATATTTT. Its protein product is CASSSGVGSGNTIYF.